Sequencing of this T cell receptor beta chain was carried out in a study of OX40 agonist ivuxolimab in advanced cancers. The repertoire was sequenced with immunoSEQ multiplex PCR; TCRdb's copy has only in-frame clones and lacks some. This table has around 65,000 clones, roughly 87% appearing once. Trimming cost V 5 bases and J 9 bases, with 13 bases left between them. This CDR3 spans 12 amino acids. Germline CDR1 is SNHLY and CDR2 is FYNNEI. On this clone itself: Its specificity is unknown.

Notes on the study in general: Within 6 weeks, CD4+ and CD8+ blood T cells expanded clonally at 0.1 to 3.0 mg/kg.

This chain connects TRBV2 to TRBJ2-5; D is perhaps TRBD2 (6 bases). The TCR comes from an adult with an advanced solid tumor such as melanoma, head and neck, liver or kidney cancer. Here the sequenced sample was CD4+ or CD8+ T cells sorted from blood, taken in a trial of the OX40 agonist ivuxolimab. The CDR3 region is CASSRDGGAQYF. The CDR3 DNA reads TGTGCCAGCAGTCGTGACGGGGGTGCCCAGTACTTC.